Following are 10 T cell receptor beta chains from one sample sequenced in a study of blood T cell repertoires in COVID-19. TCRdb's table, derived via immunoSEQ multiplex PCR, lists solely in-frame clones and lacks some. The data show about 170,000 clones, with around 79% seen just once and roughly 19% held by the top ten. Material: PBMCs or T cells enriched from blood (not recorded which). The origin of the receptors is a woman in her 70s in a cohort exposed to, infected with or recovered from COVID-19 (not recorded which).

The chain has TRBV10-1 and TRBJ2-5, with TRBD1 as a possible D gene (7 bases). This CDR3 contains 16 residues. Germline lookup yields CDR1 WNHNN and CDR2 SYGVQD (reference sequence). V gave up 5 bases and J gave up 4 bases, with 20 bases separating them. The CDR3 nucleotides are TGCGCCAGCAGTCCTGTGAGTCAGGGGGGCATAGAGACCCAGTACTTC. This encodes CASSPVSQGGIETQYF.

V usage is TRBV6-5 and J usage is TRBJ2-7; TRBD2 is a possible D gene (5 bases). The CDR3 has 13 amino acids. With 6 bases removed from V and 0 bases from J, the gap between germline ends came to 9 bases. The germline V gene encodes CDR1 MNHEY and CDR2 SVGAGI. CDR3 DNA: TGTGCCAGCAGGCCGGGGAGCTCCTACGAGCAGTACTTC. Protein product: CASRPGSSYEQYF.

The chain carries TRBV5-1 and TRBJ2-3; D is perhaps TRBD1 (5 bases). Germline V gene data show CDR1 as SGHRS and CDR2 as YFSETQ. The V and J ends lost 0 bases and 2 bases respectively, with 7 bases between them. This CDR3 has 14 residues. The CDR3 protein is CASSLVGATDTQYF. CDR3 sequence (DNA): TGCGCCAGCAGCTTGGTTGGGGCCACAGATACGCAGTATTTT.

J is TRBJ1-1 and V is TRBV9; the D gene is possibly TRBD1 (6 bases). CDR1 is SGDLS and CDR2 is YYNGEE in the germline V gene. Trimming cost V 5 bases and J 0 bases, with 11 bases left between them. This CDR3 comprises 14 residues. The CDR3 DNA is TGTGCCAGCAGGAGGGACATTATGAACACTGAAGCTTTCTTT. It translates to CASRRDIMNTEAFF.

For this clone: One junction end does not reproduce the germline sequence, and a read error may be involved. V gene TRBV7-7 combines with J gene TRBJ2-3; perhaps TRBD2 as D (6 bases). The CDR3 runs 18 residues. Germline V gene data show CDR1 as SSHAT and CDR2 as FNYEAQ (reference sequence). CDR3 nucleotide sequence: TGTGCTAGCAGCTTAGTTTTGTGGGTTGCGGGAAGCACAGATACGCAGTATTTT. Its protein product is CASSLVLWVAGSTDTQYF.

The genes are TRBV7-3 and TRBJ2-1, with 7 bases lining up with TRBD2. The germline V gene has CDR1 SGHTA and CDR2 FQGTGA. Trimming took 3 bases from V and 2 from J; bases not matched to a gene: 4. The CDR3 consists of 15 residues. CDR3 DNA: TGTGCCAGCAGCTTGGGGAGGGCCGCCTACAATGAGCAGTTCTTC. Translation: CASSLGRAAYNEQFF.

The rearrangement joins TRBV21-1 to TRBJ2-2; TRBD2 is taken as the D call from the table, unchecked against the DNA. TRBV21-1 is recorded as a pseudogene. The CDR3 totals 16 residues. The CDR3 nucleotides are TGTGCCAGCAGCATAGCGGGAGGACGGAACACCGGGGAGCTGTTTTTT. Amino acids: CASSIAGGRNTGELFF.

The V call is TRBV28, the J call TRBJ2-5; unclear D gene. The V gene lost 1 base and the J gene lost 5 bases, with 11 bases spanning the gap. Germline V lookup: CDR1 MDHEN, CDR2 SYDVKM. This CDR3 has 14 amino acids. The CDR3 nucleotides are TGTGCCAGCAGTTTATCTGCGGTACGGGAGACCCAGTACTTC. Translating gives CASSLSAVRETQYF.

The chain carries TRBV5-1 and TRBJ2-1; 13 positions match TRBD2. Trimming took 4 bases from V and 5 from J; bases not matched to a gene: 3. Germline V gene sequence: CDR1 SGHRS, CDR2 YFSETQ. The CDR3 loop spans 15 amino acids. CDR3 region: CASSGGTSGDNEQFF. DNA of the CDR3: TGCGCCAGCAGCGGGGGGACTAGCGGGGACAATGAGCAGTTCTTC. Full variable domain (missing parts from reference TRBV5-1 and TRBJ2-1): KAGVTQTPRYLIKTRGQQVTLSCSPISGHRSVSWYQQTPGQGLQFLFEYFSETQRNKGNFPGRFSGRQFSNSRSEMNVSTLELGDSALYLCASSGGTSGDNEQFFGPGTRLTVL.

This clone appeared a few times. The chain employs TRBV11-2 and TRBJ1-2; D not resolved. The CDR3 runs to 14 residues. CDR1 SGHAT and CDR2 FQNNGV come from the germline V gene. The V and J ends lost 0 bases and 3 bases respectively, with 8 bases between them. CDR3 in amino acids: CASSLDRSYYGYTF. DNA of the CDR3: TGTGCCAGCAGCTTAGACAGGTCGTACTATGGCTACACCTTC.